This note documents a single T cell receptor (beta chain) sequence. Its specificity is unknown. This specimen belongs to a study of T cell responses to AZD1222 COVID-19 vaccine. TCRdb's table, derived via immunoSEQ multiplex PCR, lists solely in-frame clones and lacks some. The repertoire has approximately 170,000 clones, 80% to 90% of them found once; the top ten carry 9.5% to 13%. Trimming removed 0 bases at V and 3 bases at J, with 7 bases between. The length of the CDR3 is 14 residues. CDR1 is SGHTS, CDR2 YDEGEE, per germline. Pooling was applied to second doses at about 4 or about 12 weeks. Findings and caveats of the study: Repertoire sampling occurred only after the peak T cell response. Spike-specific TCR depth and breadth grew after two AZD1222 doses. Donor demographics were predominantly white British with a female majority; clonal diversity may be underestimated.

Sequences were derived from peripheral blood, sampled 28 days after the second AZD1222 dose. This TCR came from an adult who received the AZD1222 COVID-19 vaccine. The rearrangement links TRBV5-8 to TRBJ1-3; no clear D gene. The CDR3 reads CASSLVAGGNTIYF. CDR3 sequence (DNA): TGTGCCAGCAGCTTGGTCGCGGGTGGAAACACCATATATTTT.